This is a list of T cell receptor beta chains from one sample in a study of cytomegalovirus exposure and HLA in healthy donors. Method: immunoSEQ multiplex PCR; TCRdb's copy keeps in-frame clones and lacks some. Of tens of thousands of clones in the sample, 63% were seen once. Sequenced: PBMCs. These receptors came from a woman aged 30 to 39 in good health and CMV-seronegative. CDR3s include the opening cysteine and the closing phenylalanine or tryptophan. Fields, in order: clone size, V gene, J gene, D gene, CDR3 protein, CDR3 DNA. D genes are given only for firm matches. For some rows the clone size is stated as once, few or many, or as a class when expanded; others skip it.

size: -; V: TRBV27; J: TRBJ1-2; D: TRBD1; CDR3: CASSLLGTDNYGYTF; DNA: TGTGCCAGCAGTTTATTAGGGACAGACAACTATGGCTACACCTTC
size: -; V: TRBV25-1; J: TRBJ1-1; D: -; CDR3: CASKPGTLNTEAFF; DNA: TGTGCCAGCAAGCCCGGGACTTTGAACACTGAAGCTTTCTTT
size: -; V: TRBV11-2; J: TRBJ1-1; D: TRBD1; CDR3: CASSLWSTGVVTEAFF; DNA: TGTGCCAGCAGCTTATGGTCGACAGGGGTAGTCACTGAAGCTTTCTTT
size: -; V: TRBV19; J: TRBJ1-2; D: -; CDR3: CASTAGRYGYTF; DNA: TGTGCCAGTACTGCCGGTCGCTATGGCTACACCTTC
size: -; V: TRBV5-1; J: TRBJ2-1; D: TRBD1; CDR3: CASSSPGQGYNEQFF; DNA: TGCGCCAGCAGTTCTCCGGGACAGGGTTACAATGAGCAGTTCTTC
size: few; V: TRBV18; J: TRBJ1-2; D: TRBD1; CDR3: CASSPSGTGRSYGYTF; DNA: TGTGCCAGCTCACCAAGCGGGACAGGTCGCTCCTATGGCTACACCTTC
size: -; V: TRBV5-6; J: TRBJ2-3; D: TRBD2; CDR3: CASSPLATSGGADTQYF; DNA: TGTGCCAGCAGCCCCTTGGCGACTAGCGGGGGAGCAGATACGCAGTATTTT
size: -; V: TRBV2; J: TRBJ2-1; D: -; CDR3: CASEGLAAYNEQFF; DNA: TGTGCCAGCGAGGGACTGGCGGCTTACAATGAGCAGTTCTTC
size: -; V: TRBV5-1; J: TRBJ2-3; D: -; CDR3: CASSLGGTDTQYF; DNA: TGCGCCAGCAGCTTGGGAGGGACAGATACGCAGTATTTT
size: few; V: TRBV10-3; J: TRBJ2-1; D: TRBD2; CDR3: CAISDSLAGGDEQFF; DNA: TGTGCCATCAGTGATAGTCTGGCGGGAGGGGATGAGCAGTTCTTC
size: -; V: TRBV5-6; J: TRBJ2-7; D: -; CDR3: CASSLQGGGSYEQYF; DNA: TGTGCCAGCAGCCTCCAGGGGGGAGGCTCCTACGAGCAGTACTTC
size: -; V: TRBV6-5; J: TRBJ1-6; D: TRBD1; CDR3: CASRPTGESSPLHF; DNA: TGTGCCAGCAGACCGACAGGGGAAAGTTCACCCCTCCACTTT
size: -; V: TRBV5-4; J: TRBJ2-3; D: TRBD2; CDR3: CASSLRTSGDTDTQYF; DNA: TGTGCCAGCAGCTTGAGAACTAGCGGAGACACAGATACGCAGTATTTT
size: -; V: TRBV28; J: TRBJ2-3; D: TRBD1; CDR3: CASRSGTGSIQEYF; DNA: TGTGCCAGCAGAAGCGGGACAGGGTCGATCCAGGAGTATTTT
size: -; V: TRBV4-1; J: TRBJ1-2; D: -; CDR3: CASSQDTVGYTF; DNA: TGCGCCAGCAGCCAAGATACAGTTGGCTACACCTTC
size: -; V: TRBV9; J: TRBJ2-5; D: -; CDR3: CASSVASQETQYF; DNA: TGTGCCAGCAGCGTAGCCTCCCAAGAGACCCAGTACTTC
size: -; V: TRBV14; J: TRBJ1-1; D: -; CDR3: CASSQERNKGWIMDTEAFF; DNA: TGTGCCAGCAGCCAAGAAAGGAATAAGGGGTGGATAATGGACACTGAAGCTTTCTTT
size: -; V: TRBV10-2; J: TRBJ1-5; D: TRBD1; CDR3: CASSEGTGNQPQHF; DNA: TGCGCCAGCAGTGAGGGGACAGGCAATCAGCCCCAGCATTTT
size: -; V: TRBV4-1; J: TRBJ1-4; D: -; CDR3: CASSHGGAGEKLFF; DNA: TGCGCCAGCAGCCATGGCGGGGCTGGCGAAAAACTGTTTTTT
size: -; V: TRBV4-2; J: TRBJ1-4; D: -; CDR3: CASSYQGTNEKLFF; DNA: TGTGCCAGCAGTTACCAGGGAACTAATGAAAAACTGTTTTTT
size: few; V: TRBV9; J: TRBJ2-1; D: -; CDR3: CASSVGTGVSNEQFF; DNA: TGTGCCAGCAGCGTAGGAACGGGGGTAAGCAATGAGCAGTTCTTC
size: -; V: TRBV10-1; J: TRBJ2-7; D: TRBD2; CDR3: CASSGLADPYEQYF; DNA: TGCGCCAGCAGTGGTCTAGCGGATCCCTACGAGCAGTACTTC
size: few; V: TRBV30; J: TRBJ1-5; D: TRBD1; CDR3: CAWSTDRGGLMRGQPQHF; DNA: TGTGCCTGGAGTACGGACAGGGGCGGATTGATGCGGGGTCAGCCCCAGCATTTT
size: -; V: TRBV9; J: TRBJ1-5; D: -; CDR3: CASSVEAGGLPQHF; DNA: TGTGCCAGCAGCGTAGAAGCGGGTGGACTGCCCCAGCATTTT
size: -; V: TRBV25-1; J: TRBJ2-5; D: -; CDR3: CASSGNWTVVQETQYF; DNA: TGTGCCAGCAGTGGAAATTGGACAGTAGTTCAAGAGACCCAGTACTTC
size: -; V: TRBV9; J: TRBJ2-1; D: -; CDR3: CASSSFNEQFF; DNA: TGTGCCAGCAGTTCTTTCAATGAGCAGTTCTTC
size: -; V: TRBV9; J: TRBJ2-7; D: TRBD2; CDR3: CASSVGLAGAYEQYF; DNA: TGTGCCAGCAGCGTAGGACTAGCGGGAGCCTACGAGCAGTACTTC
size: -; V: TRBV6-5; J: TRBJ1-4; D: -; CDR3: CASSSIGREYNEKLFF; DNA: TGTGCCAGCAGTTCGATTGGGCGCGAGTATAATGAAAAACTGTTTTTT
size: -; V: TRBV5-1; J: TRBJ1-1; D: -; CDR3: CASSLDRRNTEAFF; DNA: TGCGCCAGCAGCTTGGACAGGCGAAACACTGAAGCTTTCTTT
size: -; V: TRBV5-1; J: TRBJ1-2; D: -; CDR3: CASSLGRADYGYTF; DNA: TGCGCCAGCAGCTTGGGGAGGGCAGACTATGGCTACACCTTC
size: -; V: TRBV9; J: TRBJ2-1; D: TRBD2; CDR3: CASSPDGDYDNEQFF; DNA: TGTGCCAGCAGCCCAGACGGGGACTACGACAATGAGCAGTTCTTC
size: few; V: TRBV28; J: TRBJ2-7; D: TRBD1; CDR3: CASSFRDSRRTSYEQYF; DNA: TGTGCCAGCAGTTTTAGGGACAGCCGTCGGACATCCTACGAGCAGTACTTC
size: -; V: TRBV2; J: TRBJ2-2; D: -; CDR3: CASSEWRPSNTGELFF; DNA: TGTGCCAGCAGTGAATGGAGGCCCTCCAACACCGGGGAGCTGTTTTTT
size: -; V: TRBV6-5; J: TRBJ2-7; D: TRBD1; CDR3: CASSYLTGETYEQYF; DNA: TGTGCCAGCAGTTACCTGACAGGGGAGACCTACGAGCAGTACTTC
size: -; V: TRBV27; J: TRBJ2-3; D: -; CDR3: CASSLSYTQYF; DNA: TGTGCCAGCAGTTTATCCTATACGCAGTATTTT
size: -; V: TRBV10-3; J: TRBJ2-7; D: -; CDR3: CAIRHRDSSYEQYF; DNA: TGTGCCATCAGGCACCGGGACTCCTCCTACGAGCAGTACTTC
size: few; V: TRBV29-1; J: TRBJ1-5; D: -; CDR3: CSVVGQNNQPQHF; DNA: TGCAGCGTTGTTGGGCAGAACAATCAGCCCCAGCATTTT
size: -; V: TRBV5-1; J: TRBJ1-1; D: TRBD1; CDR3: CASSSSGGNTEAFF; DNA: TGCGCCAGCAGCTCTTCAGGGGGAAACACTGAAGCTTTCTTT
size: -; V: TRBV28; J: TRBJ1-4; D: -; CDR3: CAIRGFWSTNEKLFF; DNA: TGTGCCATCAGGGGCTTTTGGTCAACTAATGAAAAACTGTTTTTT
size: -; V: TRBV6-1; J: TRBJ2-4; D: -; CDR3: CASSQVGNIQYF; DNA: TGTGCCAGCAGTCAGGTTGGGAACATTCAGTACTTC
size: -; V: TRBV5-1; J: TRBJ2-5; D: -; CDR3: CASSWGGTGPLQETQYF; DNA: TGCGCCAGCAGCTGGGGGGGGACAGGTCCTCTCCAAGAGACCCAGTACTTC
size: -; V: TRBV5-4; J: TRBJ1-1; D: -; CDR3: CASSPGQRDTEAFF; DNA: TGTGCCAGCAGCCCAGGGCAGAGAGACACTGAAGCTTTCTTT
size: -; V: TRBV27; J: TRBJ1-1; D: -; CDR3: CASSFSETGNTEAFF; DNA: TGTGCCAGCAGTTTCTCTGAGACAGGGAACACTGAAGCTTTCTTT
size: few; V: TRBV19; J: TRBJ1-5; D: -; CDR3: CASSRGYYSNQPQHF; DNA: TGTGCCAGTAGCAGGGGCTACTATAGCAATCAGCCCCAGCATTTT
size: -; V: TRBV7-3; J: TRBJ2-1; D: TRBD2; CDR3: CASSLRLAGGYNEQFF; DNA: TGTGCCAGCAGCTTAAGACTAGCGGGAGGGTACAATGAGCAGTTCTTC
size: -; V: TRBV25-1; J: TRBJ1-6; D: TRBD1; CDR3: CASRDTGAPLHF; DNA: TGTGCCAGCAGAGATACAGGGGCTCCCCTCCACTTT
size: -; V: TRBV5-1; J: TRBJ2-3; D: TRBD1; CDR3: CASSLGQGDTDTQYF; DNA: TGCGCCAGCAGCTTGGGACAGGGGGATACAGATACGCAGTATTTT
size: -; V: TRBV4-2; J: TRBJ2-7; D: -; CDR3: CASSQGQEIYEQYF; DNA: TGTGCCAGCAGCCAAGGACAGGAAATTTACGAGCAGTACTTC
size: -; V: TRBV7-8; J: TRBJ2-1; D: TRBD2; CDR3: CASSLIRGGPHEQFF; DNA: TGTGCCAGCAGCTTAATACGGGGGGGCCCACACGAGCAGTTCTTC